The 17 T cell receptor beta chains below were found in one sample sequenced in a study of PD-L1 blockade in urothelial cancer. TCRdb's table, derived via immunoSEQ multiplex PCR, lists solely in-frame clones and lacks some. The sample includes about 39,000 clones, around 89% of them seen just once. This sample comprised PBMCs, obtained around atezolizumab (anti-PD-L1) treatment. The receptor source for this set is a man aged 55-75 years with urothelial cancer.

The chain employs TRBV7-2 and TRBJ1-4, with D tentatively TRBD1 (5 bases). V was clipped by 1 base and J by 2 bases, with 8 bases between them. The CDR3 consists of 15 residues. Germline lookup yields CDR1 SGHTA and CDR2 FQGNSA. The CDR3 coding sequence is TGTGCCAGCAGCTTAGGTCGACAGACTAATGAAAAACTGTTTTTT. It is translated as CASSLGRQTNEKLFF. Supplemented by reference TRBV7-2 and TRBJ1-4, the full variable domain reads GAGVSQSPSNKVTEKGKDVELRCDPISGHTALYWYRQSLGQGLEFLIYFQGNSAPDKSGLPSDRFSAERTGGSVSTLTIQRTQQEDSAVYLCASSLGRQTNEKLFFGSGTQLSVL.

DNA for the CDR3: TGTGCCAGCTTCTACCTGGGACAGACCTCCTACGAGCAGTACTTC. Its translation: CASFYLGQTSYEQYF. This chain uses TRBV5-6 with TRBJ2-7, with 7 bases identical to TRBD1. Germline CDR1 SGHDT, CDR2 YYEEEE. The CDR3 has 15 residues. Trimming cost V 7 bases and J 0 bases; bases outside gene matches: 10. Full variable domain (missing parts from reference TRBV5-6 and TRBJ2-7): DAGVTQSPTHLIKTRGQQVTLRCSPKSGHDTVSWYQQALGQGPQFIFQYYEEEERQRGNFPDRFSGHQFPNYSSELNVNALLLGDSALYLCASFYLGQTSYEQYFGPGTRLTVT.

This clone was detected once. The chain couples TRBV14 to TRBJ1-3; no clear D. Trimming removed 4 bases at V and 3 bases at J, with 13 bases between. The CDR3 covers 15 residues. CDR1 and CDR2 (germline): SGHDN, FVKESK. The CDR3 region is CASSPSAGGGNTIYF. In DNA, the CDR3 is TGTGCCAGCAGCCCGTCCGCGGGTGGTGGAAACACCATATATTTT.

This chain uses TRBV29-1 with TRBJ1-5; the D gene is possibly TRBD1 (6 bases). The germline V gene has CDR1 SQVTM and CDR2 ANQGSEA. The CDR3 covers 13 residues. Trimming took off 4 bases at V and 6 bases at J, with 13 bases between the two ends. CDR3 protein: CSVVYRVGQPQHF. Here the CDR3 DNA reads TGCAGCGTTGTATACAGGGTGGGTCAGCCCCAGCATTTT.

This chain joins TRBV5-5 and TRBJ1-6, with D unclear. This CDR3 has 19 residues. V gave up 0 bases and J gave up 1 base, with 17 bases separating them. Germline CDR1 reads SGHKS; CDR2 reads YYEKEE (reference sequence). CDR3 sequence: CASSLGAAVHGSYNSPLHF. The CDR3 nucleotides read TGTGCCAGCAGCTTGGGAGCGGCAGTTCATGGATCCTATAATTCACCCCTCCACTTT. The whole variable domain, filled in from reference TRBV5-5 and TRBJ1-6, reads DAGVTQSPTHLIKTRGQQVTLRCSPISGHKSVSWYQQVLGQGPQFIFQYYEKEERGRGNFPDRFSARQFPNYSSELNVNALLLGDSALYLCASSLGAAVHGSYNSPLHFGNGTRLTVT.

The CDR3 sequence: CASSPWTDNEQFF. The CDR3 bases are TGTGCCAGCAGCCCATGGACAGACAATGAGCAGTTCTTC. The rearrangement joins TRBV11-2 to TRBJ2-1; possible D gene TRBD1, 6 bases. Germline CDR1 SGHAT, CDR2 FQNNGV. The CDR3 loop spans 13 amino acids. V was cut by 5 bases and J by 5 bases, with 10 bases left in between.

The chain is built from TRBV5-4 and TRBJ1-2; perhaps TRBD1 as D (6 bases). V was pared by 0 bases and J by 4 bases, with 13 bases between. The length of the CDR3 is 15 residues. Germline V gives CDR1 SGHNT, CDR2 YYREEE (reference sequence). The CDR3 DNA reads as TGTGCCAGCAGCTTGGATACAGGGCTTGCCTATGGCTACACCTTC. This gives the protein CASSLDTGLAYGYTF.

The chain couples TRBV4-1 to TRBJ1-5; 10 bases map to TRBD1. CDR1 is MGHRA, CDR2 YSYEKL, per germline. There are 16 residues in the CDR3. V was clipped by 2 bases and J by 4 bases; unmatched bases: 5. The CDR3 DNA is TGCGCCAGCAGCCAATGGGGGACAGGGGAAAATCAGCCCCAGCATTTT. Its protein is CASSQWGTGENQPQHF.

CDR3 in amino acids: CASSERVANYGYTF. The CDR3 region has the DNA TGTGCCAGCAGTGAACGGGTAGCTAACTATGGCTACACCTTC. This chain links TRBV6-1 with TRBJ1-2; no definite D call. Trimming removed 2 bases from V and 0 bases from J, with 7 bases in between. CDR3 length: 14 amino acids. Germline-derived CDR1 and CDR2 are MNHNS and SASEGT.

The rearrangement joins TRBV7-6 to TRBJ2-3; 8 nucleotides align to TRBD2. The CDR3 spans 16 residues. The germline V gene has CDR1 SGHVS and CDR2 FNYEAQ. The junction had 9 bases not matched to a gene; V was cut back by 5 bases and J by 2 bases. CDR3 DNA: TGTGCCAGCAGCCCCCGACTAGCGAAGCCCACAGATACGCAGTATTTT. Its translation is CASSPRLAKPTDTQYF.

This clone has a single count. The V gene is TRBV27, the J gene TRBJ1-6; TRBD1 might be the D (6 bases). CDR1 MNHEY and CDR2 SMNVEV come from the germline V gene (reference sequence). V dropped 3 bases and J dropped 10 bases, with 13 bases sitting between them. The length of the CDR3 is 14 residues. The CDR3 region has the DNA TGTGCCAGCAGTTTTAGGGGGGGAGGATCACCCCTCCACTTT. This codes for CASSFRGGGSPLHF.

The chain is built from TRBV5-6 and TRBJ1-4; 7 bases are a match to TRBD1. Germline V CDR1 and CDR2: SGHDT, YYEEEE. CDR3 length equals 16 residues. Trimming at V came to 1 base and at J to 3 bases, leaving 6 bases not matched to a gene. This CDR3 is CASSLNRGYANEKLFF. CDR3 sequence (DNA): TGTGCCAGCAGCTTGAACAGGGGTTACGCTAATGAAAAACTGTTTTTT.

CDR3 coding DNA: TGTGCCAGCAGCCTCCAACGGGGGACCGGGGAGCTGTTTTTT. Amino acids: CASSLQRGTGELFF. The chain joins TRBV4-2 to TRBJ2-2; the D gene is possibly TRBD2 (6 bases). The CDR3 covers 14 residues. V shed 4 bases and J shed 5 bases, with 11 bases lying between them. In germline, CDR1 is LGHNA, CDR2 YNFKEQ.

This chain joins TRBV7-9 and TRBJ2-7; 8 nucleotides line up with TRBD1. This CDR3 contains 14 residues. Germline loops: CDR1 SEHNR, CDR2 FQNEAQ (reference sequence). V was clipped by 3 bases and J by 1 base; unmatched bases: 2. The CDR3 bases are TGTGCCAGCAGCTTGGGGACAGGATCCTACGAGCAGTACTTC. Protein product: CASSLGTGSYEQYF.

The chain joins TRBV18 to TRBJ2-5; no clear D gene. Germline CDR1 is KGHSH and CDR2 is LQKENI. The CDR3 loop spans 11 amino acids. Between the trimmed V and J ends, which lost 6 bases and 2 bases, there was a span of 4 bases. Written as DNA, the CDR3 is TGTGCCAGCTCTCAACAAGAGACCCAGTACTTC. The encoded protein is CASSQQETQYF.

As concerns this clone: The sample contains more than one DNA sequence encoding this CDR3. V gene TRBV11-2 combines with J gene TRBJ2-7; 9 bases are shared with TRBD1. The CDR3 spans 14 residues. Germline V gene data show CDR1 as SGHAT and CDR2 as FQNNGV. With V trimmed by 1 base and J by 2 bases, 0 bases remained unmatched. The CDR3 bases are TGTGCCAGCAGCTTAGGGACAGGGGCCTACGAGCAGTACTTC. The encoded protein is CASSLGTGAYEQYF.

The J gene is TRBJ1-2, the V gene TRBV29-1; D is undetermined. CDR1 SQVTM and CDR2 ANQGSEA come from the germline V gene. The CDR3 sequence is 10 residues long. With 2 bases removed from V and 10 bases from J, the gap between germline ends came to 8 bases. CDR3: CSVEREDYTF. DNA of the CDR3: TGCAGCGTTGAAAGGGAGGACTACACCTTC. Based on the CDR3 plus reference TRBV29-1 and TRBJ1-2, the full variable domain is SAVISQKPSRDICQRGTSLTIQCQVDSQVTMMFWYRQQPGQSLTLIATANQGSEATYESGFVIDKFPISRPNLTFSTLTVSNMSPEDSSIYLCSVEREDYTFGSGTRLTVV.